The 29 T cell receptor beta chains reported below all come from one sample, sequenced in a study of long-term antiretroviral therapy in people with HIV. Version v3.0 of the immunoSEQ assay was performed at survey level. The data were produced by immunoSEQ multiplex PCR, yet TCRdb's version contains in-frame clones alone and is incomplete. The data contain 20,000 to 30,000 clones, 70% to 85% of them seen just once; the ten biggest clones take up roughly 10%. The specimen was unsorted PBMCs, collected 1.2 years after starting antiretroviral therapy. Source of these receptors: a woman aged 35 to 49 with HIV.

This clone was recorded a few times. CDR3 sequence (DNA): TGCAGCGTAGACAGGGCAGAGGACTATGGCTACACCTTC. Encoded protein: CSVDRAEDYGYTF. The rearrangement joins TRBV29-1 to TRBJ1-2; TRBD1 agrees at 7 bases. The length of the CDR3 is 13 residues. J was trimmed by 3 bases and V by 6 bases; bases with no gene match: 7. Germline CDR1 is SQVTM and CDR2 is ANQGSEA.

This clone was detected only a few times. This chain links TRBV2 with TRBJ2-7; D remains unclear. The V end was cut by 3 bases, the J end by 6 bases, with 12 bases between. Germline lookup yields CDR1 SNHLY and CDR2 FYNNEI. This CDR3 region has 13 residues. CDR3 DNA: TGTGCCAGCAGTGAGCGAGGTTTCGGCGAGCAGTACTTC. Its translation: CASSERGFGEQYF.

The V call is TRBV2, the J call TRBJ2-5; 9 nucleotides align to TRBD1. The J segment lost 4 bases and the V segment lost 6 bases, leaving 3 bases of the junction unmatched. In germline, CDR1 is SNHLY, CDR2 FYNNEI. The CDR3 spans 13 residues. CDR3 bases: TGTGCCAGCAGGGGGGACAGGGCAGAGACCCAGTACTTC. It is translated as CASRGDRAETQYF.

V gene TRBV7-2 combines with J gene TRBJ2-7, with 7 bases fitting TRBD1. The V and J ends lost 5 bases and 1 base, in that order; junction bases with no gene match: 5. Germline V CDR1 and CDR2: SGHTA, FQGNSA. The CDR3 loop spans 14 amino acids. For the CDR3, the DNA is TGTGCCAGCAGCCCCCGACAGGGATCCTACGAGCAGTACTTC. Protein sequence: CASSPRQGSYEQYF.

This clone was recorded a few times. This rearrangement joins TRBV27 to TRBJ2-1, with TRBD2 identical over 9 bases. The germline V gene has CDR1 MNHEY and CDR2 SMNVEV (reference sequence). This CDR3 comprises 15 residues. V trimming: 0 bases; J trimming: 4 bases; junction bases outside the gene matches: 1. The CDR3 is CASSLSAGGYNEQFF. The CDR3 DNA is TGTGCCAGCAGTTTATCTGCGGGGGGGTACAATGAGCAGTTCTTC.

The rearrangement uses TRBV6-5 and TRBJ1-3; D uncertain. This CDR3 region has 14 residues. CDR1 MNHEY and CDR2 SVGAGI come from the germline V gene. V shed 2 bases and J shed 0 bases, with 5 bases lying between them. CDR3 sequence (DNA): TGTGCCAGCAGTTACGCGCCCTCTGGAAACACCATATATTTT. Protein sequence: CASSYAPSGNTIYF.

The chain links TRBV27 to TRBJ1-2, with TRBD1 as a possible D gene (6 bases). The germline V gene has CDR1 MNHEY and CDR2 SMNVEV (reference sequence). The V end lost 0 bases, the J end lost 2 bases, and 7 bases lay between the germline ends. The CDR3 has 14 amino acids. The CDR3 DNA follows: TGTGCCAGCAGTTTATCCACAGGGAACTATGGCTACACCTTC. Translation gives CASSLSTGNYGYTF.

This clone has just a few counts. V usage is TRBV11-2 and J usage is TRBJ2-6, with D perhaps matching TRBD2 (5 bases). Germline CDR1 SGHAT, CDR2 FQNNGV. Trimming pared 4 bases from V and 3 bases from J, leaving 13 bases between. This CDR3 region has 16 residues. The CDR3 reads CASSSVLGVGANVLTF. The CDR3 DNA follows: TGTGCCAGCAGCTCCGTACTCGGGGTTGGGGCCAACGTCCTGACTTTC.

This sequence joins TRBV30 and TRBJ2-5; the D gene is possibly TRBD2 (7 bases). The ends were cut back, 2 bases at V and 1 base at J, with 14 bases in the middle. The germline gives CDR1 GTSNPN, CDR2 SVGIG (reference sequence). CDR3 length: 15 residues. This CDR3 reads CAWSKGGGVQETQYF. CDR3 bases: TGTGCCTGGAGTAAAGGCGGGGGCGTCCAAGAGACCCAGTACTTC.

The chain combines TRBV9 with TRBJ1-1, with 7 nucleotides matching TRBD1. V lost 5 bases to trimming and J lost 4 bases; unmatched junction nucleotides: 11. The CDR3 sequence is 15 residues long. Germline CDR1 is SGDLS and CDR2 is YYNGEE. The CDR3 DNA is TGTGCCAGCAGTCCCCGTGAGGGGGCTCGCACTGAAGCTTTCTTT. Amino acids: CASSPREGARTEAFF.

This chain connects TRBV4-2 to TRBJ2-1; 8 bases line up with TRBD2. The CDR3 runs 12 residues. J gave up 9 bases and V 9 bases, and 7 bases lay outside the gene matches. CDR1 is LGHNA, CDR2 YNFKEQ, per germline. The DNA for the CDR3 is TGTGCCAGTAGCGGGAATGAGGGTGAGCAGTTCTTC. Encoded protein: CASSGNEGEQFF.

J is TRBJ2-2 and V is TRBV7-9; D may be TRBD2 (5 bases). Trimming stripped 3 bases from V and 0 bases from J, with 11 bases between. Germline V gene lookup returns CDR1 SEHNR and CDR2 FQNEAQ (reference sequence). This CDR3 spans 16 amino acids. The CDR3 loop is CASSFRTPANTGELFF. The DNA of the CDR3 is TGTGCCAGCAGCTTCCGGACTCCCGCGAACACCGGGGAGCTGTTTTTT.

Only one count was recorded for this clone. The chain recombines TRBV28 with TRBJ2-7, with D perhaps matching TRBD2 (6 bases). Germline-derived CDR1 and CDR2 are MDHEN and SYDVKM. This CDR3 region has 15 residues. V was pared by 5 bases and J by 2 bases, with 16 bases between. The CDR3 loop reads CASSIHSLATYEQYF. Here the CDR3 DNA reads TGTGCCAGCAGTATCCACTCCCTAGCGACCTACGAGCAGTACTTC.

The chain combines TRBV19 with TRBJ2-1, with TRBD2 matching 8 bases. J gave up 2 bases and V 5 bases, and 5 bases lay outside the gene matches. The CDR3 spans 15 residues. Per germline, CDR1 LNHDA and CDR2 SQIVND (reference sequence). As DNA, the CDR3 is TGTGCCAGTAGTCTATGGACTAGCACCTACAATGAGCAGTTCTTC. Translation: CASSLWTSTYNEQFF.

This chain links TRBV29-1 with TRBJ2-5; a possible D gene is TRBD2 (6 bases). Trimming removed 3 bases at V and 1 base at J, with 12 bases between. CDR1 is SQVTM, CDR2 ANQGSEA, per germline. This CDR3 is built from 14 residues. DNA of the CDR3: TGCAGCGTTGAGGCGCGGGGAGGCCAAGAGACCCAGTACTTC. It specifies CSVEARGGQETQYF.

The chain joins TRBV2 to TRBJ1-4, with TRBD1 matching over 8 bases. V was pared by 6 bases and J by 8 bases, with 8 bases of the junction left unmatched. The CDR3 is 14 amino acids. CDR1 SNHLY and CDR2 FYNNEI come from the germline V gene. CDR3 in amino acids: CASSEDRASEKLFF. The CDR3, as DNA: TGTGCCAGCAGCGAGGACAGGGCGAGCGAAAAACTGTTTTTT. The full variable domain, in which reference TRBV2 and TRBJ1-4 provide the parts outside the CDR3, is EPEVTQTPSHQVTQMGQEVILRCVPISNHLYFYWYRQILGQKVEFLVSFYNNEISEKSEIFDDQFSVERPDGSNFTLKIRSTKLEDSAMYFCASSEDRASEKLFFGSGTQLSVL.

The chain is built from TRBV30 and TRBJ1-1; 7 nucleotides align to TRBD1. CDR3 length: 15 residues. Trimming at V came to 4 bases and at J to 0 bases, leaving 8 bases not matched to a gene. From germline, CDR1 is GTSNPN and CDR2 SVGIG (reference sequence). CDR3 in DNA: TGTGCCTGGAAAGGGGGCCTGACCATGAACACTGAAGCTTTCTTT. This gives the protein CAWKGGLTMNTEAFF.

This clone was recorded a few times. V and J are TRBV20-1 and TRBJ1-2, with D unresolved. This CDR3 has 11 residues. With 2 bases removed from V and 4 bases from J, the gap between germline ends came to 5 bases. The germline V gene encodes CDR1 DFQATT and CDR2 SNEGSKA (reference sequence). Written as DNA, the CDR3 is TGCAGTGCTAGACCGATCTATGGCTACACCTTC. It is translated as CSARPIYGYTF.

The V gene is TRBV19, the J gene TRBJ2-4; D not certain. V lost 5 bases and J 7 bases, leaving 9 bases between the germline ends. Germline CDR1 reads LNHDA; CDR2 reads SQIVND (reference sequence). The CDR3 sequence is 12 residues long. The DNA of the CDR3 is TGTGCCAGTAGTCCGAACGGGAACATTCAGTACTTC. It is translated as CASSPNGNIQYF.

The V and J genes are TRBV10-2 and TRBJ1-1; 8 positions match TRBD1. V lost 9 bases, J lost 3 bases, and 9 bases stayed unmatched. The CDR3 is made up of 14 amino acids. Germline assignment: CDR1 WSHSY and CDR2 SAAADI. The DNA of the CDR3 is TGCGCCAGTAGAACGACAGGGGTATACACTGAAGCTTTCTTT. This sequence encodes CASRTTGVYTEAFF.

The chain has TRBV6-5 and TRBJ1-5; weak D call: TRBD1 (6 bases). Trimming left V 2 bases short and J 5 bases short, with 10 bases between. The germline CDR1 and CDR2 sequences are MNHEY and SVGAGI. The CDR3 contains 14 residues. CDR3 nucleotides: TGTGCCAGCAGTTACGCAGGGGAGGATCAGCCCCAGCATTTT. Amino acid sequence: CASSYAGEDQPQHF.

This clone was seen a few times. V usage is TRBV6-6 and J usage is TRBJ1-1, with 8 bases lining up with TRBD1. This CDR3 spans 15 amino acids. The trim removed 2 bases at V and 3 bases at J, leaving 5 bases unmatched. Germline CDR1 reads MNHNY; CDR2 reads SVGAGI (reference sequence). CDR3 in amino acids: CASSYPGQGDTEAFF. The CDR3 nucleotides are TGTGCCAGCAGTTACCCAGGACAGGGCGACACTGAAGCTTTCTTT.

This sequence joins TRBV6-1 and TRBJ2-1, with TRBD2 identical over 8 bases. Germline CDR1 is MNHNS and CDR2 is SASEGT. V lost 4 bases, J lost 0 bases, and 8 bases stayed unmatched. This CDR3 contains 17 residues. Here the CDR3 DNA reads TGTGCCAGCAGTGCCTTCTTAGCGGGGTCCTCCTACAATGAGCAGTTCTTC. It yields the protein CASSAFLAGSSYNEQFF.

The V gene is TRBV30, the J gene TRBJ1-5, with 8 bases fitting TRBD1. The CDR3 is made up of 17 amino acids. Germline V gene sequence: CDR1 GTSNPN, CDR2 SVGIG (reference sequence). V was clipped by 3 bases and J by 2 bases; unmatched bases: 12. CDR3 in DNA: TGTGCCTGGAGCCCCAGGACAGGGTGGAAGGGCAATCAGCCCCAGCATTTT. Its translation: CAWSPRTGWKGNQPQHF.

J is TRBJ2-3 and V is TRBV5-1; a possible D gene is TRBD1 (6 bases). CDR3 length equals 12 residues. Trimming left V 1 base short and J 9 bases short, with 9 bases between. Germline loops: CDR1 SGHRS, CDR2 YFSETQ. CDR3 nucleotide sequence: TGCGCCAGCAGCTTGACCAGGGGAACGCAGTATTTT. Its translation: CASSLTRGTQYF.

The chain employs TRBV11-2 and TRBJ2-1; the match to TRBD1 covers 7 bases. The CDR3 has 17 amino acids. Germline V gives CDR1 SGHAT, CDR2 FQNNGV. V lost 3 bases to trimming and J lost 1 base; unmatched junction nucleotides: 9. CDR3 DNA: TGTGCCAGCAGCTTCTCCCCTCTCAGGGGGTCCTACAATGAGCAGTTCTTC. Amino acids: CASSFSPLRGSYNEQFF.

In this sample, this clone turned up once. This rearrangement joins TRBV7-2 to TRBJ1-1; no reliable D call. This CDR3 contains 14 residues. Germline V gene sequence: CDR1 SGHTA, CDR2 FQGNSA. Trimming pared 5 bases from V and 4 bases from J, leaving 14 bases between. CDR3 nucleotide sequence: TGTGCCAGCAGCCCAACGGCAGGTGGCACTGAAGCTTTCTTT. Residues: CASSPTAGGTEAFF.

The chain has TRBV6-5 and TRBJ1-6, with 8 bases matching TRBD1. The CDR3 runs 15 residues. Unmatched junction bases numbered 7, after V lost 2 bases and J lost 10 bases. Germline CDR1 reads MNHEY; CDR2 reads SVGAGI. The chain's CDR3 is CASSYRQGQGSPLHF. CDR3 sequence (DNA): TGTGCCAGCAGTTACCGACAGGGGCAGGGATCACCCCTCCACTTT.

The CDR3 DNA reads as TGTGCCAGCAGCCCTAGTGGGACAGGGATCACCGGGGAGCTGTTTTTT. As protein: CASSPSGTGITGELFF. V and J are TRBV7-7 and TRBJ2-2; TRBD1 matches 9 bases. Trimming at V came to 5 bases and at J to 4 bases, leaving 8 bases not matched to a gene. The CDR3 runs 16 residues. CDR1 is SSHAT and CDR2 is FNYEAQ in the germline V gene (reference sequence).